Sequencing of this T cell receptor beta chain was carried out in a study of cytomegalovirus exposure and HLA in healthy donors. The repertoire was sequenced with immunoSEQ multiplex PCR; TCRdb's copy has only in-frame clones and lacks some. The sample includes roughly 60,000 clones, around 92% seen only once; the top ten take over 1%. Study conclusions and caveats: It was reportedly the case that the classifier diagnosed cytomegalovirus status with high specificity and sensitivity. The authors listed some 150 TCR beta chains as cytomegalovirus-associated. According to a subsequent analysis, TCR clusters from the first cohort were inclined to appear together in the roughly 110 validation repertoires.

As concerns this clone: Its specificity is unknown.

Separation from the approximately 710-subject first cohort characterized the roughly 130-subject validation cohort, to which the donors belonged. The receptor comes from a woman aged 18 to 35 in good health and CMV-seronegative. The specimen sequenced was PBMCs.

CDR3 nucleotide sequence: TGCGCCAGCGGTGATAGAAACACCGGGGAGCTGTTTTTT. This sequence encodes CASGDRNTGELFF. The rearrangement joins TRBV5-1 to TRBJ2-2; D remains unclear. Per germline, CDR1 SGHRS and CDR2 YFSETQ. V shed 7 bases and J shed 2 bases, with 9 bases lying between them. The CDR3 is made up of 13 amino acids.